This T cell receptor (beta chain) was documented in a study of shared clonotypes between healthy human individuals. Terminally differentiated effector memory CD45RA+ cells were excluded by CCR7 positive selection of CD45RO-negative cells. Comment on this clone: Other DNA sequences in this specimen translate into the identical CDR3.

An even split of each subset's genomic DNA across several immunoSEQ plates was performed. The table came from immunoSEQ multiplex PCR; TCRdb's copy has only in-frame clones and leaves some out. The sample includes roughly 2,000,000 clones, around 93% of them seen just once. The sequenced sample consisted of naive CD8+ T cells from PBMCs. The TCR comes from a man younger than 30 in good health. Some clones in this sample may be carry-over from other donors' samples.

The chain's CDR3 is CASSQESGELFF. The CDR3 bases are TGCGCCAGCAGCCAAGAGTCCGGGGAGCTGTTTTTT. V gene TRBV4-3 combines with J gene TRBJ2-2; D not resolved. V lost 0 bases, J lost 6 bases, and 2 bases lay in between. The CDR3 loop spans 12 amino acids. CDR1 is LGHNA and CDR2 is YSLEER in the germline V gene.